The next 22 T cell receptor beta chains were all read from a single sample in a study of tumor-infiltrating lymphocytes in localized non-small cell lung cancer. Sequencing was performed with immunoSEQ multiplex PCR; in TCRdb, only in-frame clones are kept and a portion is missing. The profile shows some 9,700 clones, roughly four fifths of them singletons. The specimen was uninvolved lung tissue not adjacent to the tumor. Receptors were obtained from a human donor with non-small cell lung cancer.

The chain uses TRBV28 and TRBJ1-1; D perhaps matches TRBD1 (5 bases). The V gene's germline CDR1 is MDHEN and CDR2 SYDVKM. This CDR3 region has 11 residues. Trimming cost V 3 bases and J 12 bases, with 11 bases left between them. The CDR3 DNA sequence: TGTGCCAGCAGTTTTCGGGGCGGAACTTTCTTT. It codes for CASSFRGGTFF.

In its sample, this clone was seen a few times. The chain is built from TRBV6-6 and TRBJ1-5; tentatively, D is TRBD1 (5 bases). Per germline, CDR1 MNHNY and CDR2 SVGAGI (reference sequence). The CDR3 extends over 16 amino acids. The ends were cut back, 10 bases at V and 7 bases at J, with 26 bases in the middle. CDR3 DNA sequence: TGTGCCACCAATGGGGGGACCACATTCTCGCGACAGCCCCAGCATTTT. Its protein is CATNGGTTFSRQPQHF.

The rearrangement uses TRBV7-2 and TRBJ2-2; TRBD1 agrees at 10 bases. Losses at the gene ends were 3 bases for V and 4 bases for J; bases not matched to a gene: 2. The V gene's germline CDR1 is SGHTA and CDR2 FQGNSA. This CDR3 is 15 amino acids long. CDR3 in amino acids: CASSLGQGSTGELFF. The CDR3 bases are TGTGCCAGCAGCTTGGGACAGGGGTCCACCGGGGAGCTGTTTTTT.

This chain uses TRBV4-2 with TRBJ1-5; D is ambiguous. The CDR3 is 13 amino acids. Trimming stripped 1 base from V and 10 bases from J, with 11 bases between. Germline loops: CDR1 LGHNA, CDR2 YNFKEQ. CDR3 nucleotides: TGTGCCAGCAGCCAAGGGGAAGAAGGTCCCCAGCATTTT. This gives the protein CASSQGEEGPQHF.

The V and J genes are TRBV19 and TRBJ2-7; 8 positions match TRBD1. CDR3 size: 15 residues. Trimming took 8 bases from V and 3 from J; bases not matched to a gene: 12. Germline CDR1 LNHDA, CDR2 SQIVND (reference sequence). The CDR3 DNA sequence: TGTGCCAGTTCAACCTCGACAGGGGCCGTCTACGAGCAGTACTTC. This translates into CASSTSTGAVYEQYF.

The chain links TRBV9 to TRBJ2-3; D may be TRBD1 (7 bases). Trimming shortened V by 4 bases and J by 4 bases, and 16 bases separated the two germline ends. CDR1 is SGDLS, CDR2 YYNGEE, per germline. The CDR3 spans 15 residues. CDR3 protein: CASSPGGRGADTQYF. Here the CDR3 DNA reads TGTGCCAGCAGCCCCGGGGGCAGGGGGGCAGATACGCAGTATTTT.

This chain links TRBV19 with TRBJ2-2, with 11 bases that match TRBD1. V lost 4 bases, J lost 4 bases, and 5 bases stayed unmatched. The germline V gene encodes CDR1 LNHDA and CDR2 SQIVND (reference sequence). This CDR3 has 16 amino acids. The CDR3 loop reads CASSKGQGVGTGELFF. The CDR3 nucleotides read TGTGCCAGTAGTAAGGGACAGGGGGTAGGCACCGGGGAGCTGTTTTTT.

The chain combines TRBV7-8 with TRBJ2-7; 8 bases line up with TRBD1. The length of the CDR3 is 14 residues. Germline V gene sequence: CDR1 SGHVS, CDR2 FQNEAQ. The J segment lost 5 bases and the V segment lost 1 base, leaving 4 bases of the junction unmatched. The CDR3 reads CASSLGQGYHEQYF. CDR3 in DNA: TGTGCCAGCAGCTTAGGACAGGGGTACCACGAGCAGTACTTC.

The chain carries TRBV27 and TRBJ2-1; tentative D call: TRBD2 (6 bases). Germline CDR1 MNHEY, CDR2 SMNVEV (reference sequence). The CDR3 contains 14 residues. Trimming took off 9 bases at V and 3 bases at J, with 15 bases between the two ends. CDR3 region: CASRLGLNYNEQFF. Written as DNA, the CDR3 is TGTGCCAGTAGGCTGGGACTCAACTACAATGAGCAGTTCTTC.

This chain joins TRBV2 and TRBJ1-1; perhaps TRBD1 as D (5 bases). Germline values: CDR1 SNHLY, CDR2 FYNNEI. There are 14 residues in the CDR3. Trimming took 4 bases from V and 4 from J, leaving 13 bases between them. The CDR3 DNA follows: TGTGCCAGCAGTGTCCAGGGCGCAGTCACTGAAGCTTTCTTT. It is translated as CASSVQGAVTEAFF.

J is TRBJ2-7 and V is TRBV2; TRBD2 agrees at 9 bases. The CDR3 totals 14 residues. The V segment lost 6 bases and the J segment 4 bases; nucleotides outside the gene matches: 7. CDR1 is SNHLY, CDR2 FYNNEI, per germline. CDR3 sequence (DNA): TGTGCCAGCAGCAAGACTAGCGGAGGTTACGAGCAGTACTTC. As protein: CASSKTSGGYEQYF. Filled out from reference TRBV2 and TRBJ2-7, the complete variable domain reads EPEVTQTPSHQVTQMGQEVILRCVPISNHLYFYWYRQILGQKVEFLVSFYNNEISEKSEIFDDQFSVERPDGSNFTLKIRSTKLEDSAMYFCASSKTSGGYEQYFGPGTRLTVT.

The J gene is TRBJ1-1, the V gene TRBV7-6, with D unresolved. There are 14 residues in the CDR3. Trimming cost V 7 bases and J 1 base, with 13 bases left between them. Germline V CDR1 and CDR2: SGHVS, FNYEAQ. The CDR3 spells CASTMDPRNTEAFF. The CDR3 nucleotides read TGTGCCAGCACCATGGACCCCAGGAACACTGAAGCTTTCTTT.

The CDR3 nucleotides are TGTGCCAGCAGCACGGACAGGGAGAGGGAGACCCAGTACTTC. Translated: CASSTDRERETQYF. The V gene is TRBV6-6, the J gene TRBJ2-5; 8 bases agree with TRBD1. Germline V lookup: CDR1 MNHNY, CDR2 SVGAGI (reference sequence). Unmatched junction bases numbered 8, after V lost 6 bases and J lost 5 bases. CDR3 length equals 14 residues.

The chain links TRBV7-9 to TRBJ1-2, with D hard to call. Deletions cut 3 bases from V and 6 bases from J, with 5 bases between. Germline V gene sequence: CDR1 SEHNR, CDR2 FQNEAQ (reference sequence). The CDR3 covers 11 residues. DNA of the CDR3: TGTGCCAGCAGCTTCGGGGATGGCTACACCTTC. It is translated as CASSFGDGYTF.

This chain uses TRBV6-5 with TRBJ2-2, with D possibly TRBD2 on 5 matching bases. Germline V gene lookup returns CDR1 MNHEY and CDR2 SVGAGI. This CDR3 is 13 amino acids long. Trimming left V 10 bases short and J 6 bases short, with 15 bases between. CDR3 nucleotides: TGTGCCACCGTTGACTCGCGGGCCGGGGAGCTGTTTTTT. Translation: CATVDSRAGELFF.

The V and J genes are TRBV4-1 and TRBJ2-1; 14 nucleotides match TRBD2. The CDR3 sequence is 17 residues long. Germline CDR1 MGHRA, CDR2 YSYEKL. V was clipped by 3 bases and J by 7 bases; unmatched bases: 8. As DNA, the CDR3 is TGCGCCAGCAGCCAGACTTTTGGACTAGCGGGAGGAAATGAGCAGTTCTTC. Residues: CASSQTFGLAGGNEQFF.

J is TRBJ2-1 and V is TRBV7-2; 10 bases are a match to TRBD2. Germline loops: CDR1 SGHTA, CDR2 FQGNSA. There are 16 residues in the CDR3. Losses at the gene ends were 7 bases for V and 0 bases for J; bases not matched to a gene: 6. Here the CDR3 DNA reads TGTGCCAGCATGATACTAGCGGGGAGCTCCTACAATGAGCAGTTCTTC. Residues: CASMILAGSSYNEQFF. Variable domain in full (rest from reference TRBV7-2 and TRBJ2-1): GAGVSQSPSNKVTEKGKDVELRCDPISGHTALYWYRQSLGQGLEFLIYFQGNSAPDKSGLPSDRFSAERTGGSVSTLTIQRTQQEDSAVYLCASMILAGSSYNEQFFGPGTRLTVL.

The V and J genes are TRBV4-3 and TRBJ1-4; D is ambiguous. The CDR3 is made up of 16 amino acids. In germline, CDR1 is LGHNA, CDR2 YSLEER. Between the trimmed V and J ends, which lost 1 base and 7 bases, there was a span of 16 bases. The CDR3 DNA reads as TGCGCCAGCAGCCAAGGGCCCTCGCGCTGGGGTGAAAAACTGTTTTTT. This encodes CASSQGPSRWGEKLFF.

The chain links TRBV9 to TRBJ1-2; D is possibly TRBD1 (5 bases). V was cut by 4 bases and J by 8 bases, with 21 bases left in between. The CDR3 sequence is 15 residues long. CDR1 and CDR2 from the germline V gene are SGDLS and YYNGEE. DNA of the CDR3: TGTGCCAGCAGCCCAGGGCAGGCGGACTTGGGGGGCTACACCTTC. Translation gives CASSPGQADLGGYTF.

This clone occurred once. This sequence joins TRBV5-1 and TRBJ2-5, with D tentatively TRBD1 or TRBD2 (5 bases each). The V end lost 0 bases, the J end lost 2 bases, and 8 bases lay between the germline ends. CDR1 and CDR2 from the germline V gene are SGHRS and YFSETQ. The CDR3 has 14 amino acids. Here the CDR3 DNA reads TGCGCCAGCAGCTTGGGAGGGGTGCAAGAGACCCAGTACTTC. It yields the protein CASSLGGVQETQYF.

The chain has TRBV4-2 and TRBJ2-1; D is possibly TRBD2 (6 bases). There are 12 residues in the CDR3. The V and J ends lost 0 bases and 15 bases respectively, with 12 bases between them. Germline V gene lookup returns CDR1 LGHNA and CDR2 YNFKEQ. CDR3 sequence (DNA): TGTGCCAGCAGCCAAGAAGGGCTAGCGTCGTTCTTC. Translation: CASSQEGLASFF.

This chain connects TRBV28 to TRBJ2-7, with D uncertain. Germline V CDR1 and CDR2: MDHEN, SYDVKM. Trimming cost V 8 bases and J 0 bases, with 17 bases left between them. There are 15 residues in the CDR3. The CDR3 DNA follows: TGTGCCAGCCTTTCGTCCAGCTATTCCTCCTACGAGCAGTACTTC. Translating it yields CASLSSSYSSYEQYF.